This TCR beta chain emerged from a study of a mutant IDH1 vaccine in newly diagnosed glioma. Overall study context: Patients previously underwent radiotherapy, temozolomide, or both, and most underwent both.

Findings and caveats of the study: Pseudoprogression looked unconnected to shifts in top peripheral T cell clonotypes.

The time point was: baseline, week 1 (first vaccination visit). Documented treatment: pre-vaccination baseline after standard-of-care therapy. Clones were read by immunoSEQ multiplex PCR, and TCRdb kept only the in-frame ones, dropping some. The sample includes around 30,000 clones, 80% to 85% of them seen just once. On this clone itself: The antigen is undetermined.

The clonotype comes from a man in his forties or fifties with glioma. Some clones in this sample may be carry-over from other donors' samples. Sequencing used peripheral blood mononuclear cells (PBMCs), obtained from a glioma patient treated with radiotherapy, temozolomide or both.

CDR3 protein: CASTWGTGITNTEAFF. The CDR3 nucleotides are TGTGCCAGCACCTGGGGGACAGGGATAACGAACACTGAAGCTTTCTTT. This chain links TRBV5-5 with TRBJ1-1; 9 bases align to TRBD1. The CDR3 consists of 16 residues. Germline values: CDR1 SGHKS, CDR2 YYEKEE (reference sequence). V shed 6 bases and J 1 base; nucleotides not matched to a gene: 10.